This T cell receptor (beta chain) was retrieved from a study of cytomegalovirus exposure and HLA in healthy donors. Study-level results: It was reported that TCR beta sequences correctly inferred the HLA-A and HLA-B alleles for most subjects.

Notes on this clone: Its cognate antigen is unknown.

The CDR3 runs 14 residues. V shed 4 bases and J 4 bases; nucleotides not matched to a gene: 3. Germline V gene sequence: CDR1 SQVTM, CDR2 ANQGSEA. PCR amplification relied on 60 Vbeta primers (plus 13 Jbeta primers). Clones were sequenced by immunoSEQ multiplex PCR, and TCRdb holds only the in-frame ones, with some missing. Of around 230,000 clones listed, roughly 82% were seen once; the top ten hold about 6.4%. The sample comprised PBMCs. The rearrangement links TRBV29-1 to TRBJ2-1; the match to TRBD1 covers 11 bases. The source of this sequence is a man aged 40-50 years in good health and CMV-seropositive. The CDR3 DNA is TGCAGCGTTGGGGACAGGGGGATATACAATGAGCAGTTCTTC. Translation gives CSVGDRGIYNEQFF.